This TCR beta chain derives from a study of cytomegalovirus exposure and HLA in healthy donors. Study outcomes and limitations: Follow-up analysis later connected one missense variant in DCLRE1C with trimming of TCR beta V- and J-genes. With further analysis later on, most CMV-associated TCR beta chains appeared HLA-restricted. Highly shared variants forming one cluster were likely a sequencing artifact.

Per germline, CDR1 MNHNY and CDR2 SVGAGI (reference sequence). This CDR3 comprises 13 residues. This clone appeared a few times. Its target is unknown. The germline gene is not matched at one end of the junction; a read error may be the cause. Researchers ran the PCR with 60 Vbeta and 13 Jbeta primers. Sequencing used immunoSEQ multiplex PCR; TCRdb keeps in-frame clones, though not all of them. Here the sample spans under 150,000 clones, about 80% being singletons. The sample comprised PBMCs. This sequence joins TRBV6-6 and TRBJ1-5, with D unclear. This sequence was found in a man between 18 and 29 years old in good health and CMV-seronegative. The CDR3 DNA sequence: TGTGCCAGCAGTTACTCAAACAACCAAAAAGACACCTTT. This codes for CASSYSNNQKDTF.